This T cell receptor beta chain appears in the sequencing data of a study of T cells after yellow fever vaccination. Study in general: It was SMART-Seq v4 Ultra Low Input that prepared the fractions with low cell numbers.

TCRdb re-analysed the 5' RACE reads in MiXCR, keeping a single row per CDR3 protein. In the table there are hundreds of thousands of distinct CDR3 sequences, 10% to 15% of which are singletons. The germline gives CDR1 SGDLS, CDR2 YYNGEE. The CDR3 covers 15 residues. Trimming pared 0 bases from V and 3 bases from J, leaving 13 bases between. The gene calls are TRBV9 and TRBJ2-7; TRBD2 might be the D (6 bases). The receptor's source is a man aged 25-45 years who received the YFV17D yellow fever vaccine. Sample: PBMCs, taken on the day of the yellow fever booster vaccination. The CDR3 loop reads CASSVGVADRYEQYF. The CDR3 DNA sequence: TGTGCCAGCAGCGTAGGAGTAGCGGATCGCTACGAGCAGTACTTC.